These 24 T cell receptor beta chains were sequenced from one sample in a study of T cells after yellow fever vaccination. Via MiXCR, TCRdb re-called the 5' RACE reads, giving one row per CDR3 protein. Here the sample spans roughly 260,000 distinct CDR3 sequences, approximately 13% being singletons. The sample here was CD4+ T cells sorted from PBMCs, taken 45 days after the yellow fever booster vaccination. Receptors were obtained from a man in his thirties or forties who received the YFV17D yellow fever vaccine.

This clonotype was seen a handful of times. The CDR3 region has the DNA TGCAGTGCTAGAGATGGGGGGTTGCCCCAGCATTTT. Protein: CSARDGGLPQHF. The chain employs TRBV20-1 and TRBJ1-5; D is perhaps TRBD1 (5 bases). The CDR3 loop spans 12 amino acids. The V gene lost 0 bases and the J gene lost 9 bases, with 9 bases spanning the gap. Germline V gene sequence: CDR1 DFQATT, CDR2 SNEGSKA (reference sequence).

This chain uses TRBV28 with TRBJ2-6; D gene unclear. This CDR3 contains 15 residues. The germline CDR1 and CDR2 sequences are MDHEN and SYDVKM. Between the trimmed V and J ends, which lost 5 bases and 0 bases, there was a span of 8 bases. CDR3 DNA sequence: TGTGCCAGCAGTACCCACACCTCTGGGGCCAACGTCCTGACTTTC. It is translated as CASSTHTSGANVLTF.

The chain links TRBV28 to TRBJ2-2; D is possibly TRBD1 (5 bases). Looked up from germline, CDR1 is MDHEN and CDR2 is SYDVKM. There are 17 residues in the CDR3. The V and J ends lost 6 bases and 1 base respectively, with 18 bases between them. The DNA of the CDR3 is TGTGCCAGCAGGACACAAATAAGACAGCAGAACACCGGGGAGCTGTTTTTT. This codes for CASRTQIRQQNTGELFF.

This sequence joins TRBV3-1 and TRBJ2-6; no reliable D call. CDR1 and CDR2 (germline): LGHDT, YNNKEL (reference sequence). The CDR3 is made up of 17 amino acids. The V and J ends lost 4 bases and 0 bases respectively, with 13 bases between them. The CDR3 DNA reads TGTGCCAGCAGCCCCCCGGTCGGAAACTCTGGGGCCAACGTCCTGACTTTC. It specifies CASSPPVGNSGANVLTF.

This rearrangement joins TRBV20-1 to TRBJ1-1; no clear D gene. The V end lost 4 bases, the J end lost 6 bases, and 15 bases lay between the germline ends. This CDR3 comprises 13 residues. CDR1 DFQATT and CDR2 SNEGSKA come from the germline V gene (reference sequence). The CDR3 DNA reads TGCAGTGCTAACGGCGGGGATCTCGCTGAAGCTTTCTTT. Translating it yields CSANGGDLAEAFF.

CDR3 sequence reads: CASTLGLAGGNEQFF. The DNA of the CDR3 is TGTGCCAGCACCCTGGGACTAGCGGGAGGCAATGAGCAGTTCTTC. The V call is TRBV12-3 or TRBV12-4, the J call TRBJ2-1, with 15 positions matching TRBD2. Losses at the gene ends were 7 bases for V and 6 bases for J; bases not matched to a gene: 4. CDR3 size: 15 residues.

This chain links TRBV7-2 with TRBJ2-5; 7 positions match TRBD1. V shed 4 bases, J shed 2 bases, and the junction held 7 bases outside the gene matches. In germline, CDR1 is SGHTA, CDR2 FQGNSA. The CDR3 has 15 amino acids. CDR3 sequence (DNA): TGTGCCAGCAGCTCGGGACAGCTAAGACAAGAGACCCAGTACTTC. The encoded protein is CASSSGQLRQETQYF.

The chain's CDR3 is CASSPWTVSNSPLHF. For the CDR3, the DNA is TGTGCCAGCAGCCCGTGGACAGTCTCAAATTCACCCCTCCACTTT. This chain connects TRBV3-1 to TRBJ1-6; D is possibly TRBD1 (6 bases). CDR3 length: 15 amino acids. V was pared by 4 bases and J by 7 bases, with 14 bases between. Germline loops: CDR1 LGHDT, CDR2 YNNKEL (reference sequence).

The chain's CDR3 is CASRGRLNNSPLHF. CDR3 bases: TGTGCCAGCAGGGGGCGCCTGAATAATTCACCCCTCCACTTT. The chain employs TRBV7-8 and TRBJ1-6; possible D gene TRBD1, 5 bases. The length of the CDR3 is 14 residues. The V gene lost 6 bases and the J gene lost 5 bases, with 11 bases spanning the gap. CDR1 is SGHVS, CDR2 FQNEAQ, per germline.

Only a few counts were recorded for this clonotype. This chain links TRBV7-3 with TRBJ2-2, with D possibly TRBD2 on 6 matching bases. Germline CDR1 and CDR2: SGHTA and FQGTGA. V lost 6 bases to trimming and J lost 6 bases, with 17 bases between them. This CDR3 contains 15 residues. The CDR3 spells CASSPGLIPAGELFF. CDR3 nucleotide sequence: TGTGCCAGCAGTCCAGGACTAATTCCGGCCGGGGAGCTGTTTTTT. Using reference TRBV7-3 and TRBJ2-2 for the parts outside the CDR3, the full variable domain is GAGVSQTPSNKVTEKGKYVELRCDPISGHTALYWYRQSLGQGPEFLIYFQGTGAADDSGLPNDRFFAVRPEGSVSTLKIQRTERGDSAVYLCASSPGLIPAGELFFGEGSRLTVL.

J is TRBJ2-1 and V is TRBV7-2; TRBD2 matches at 14 bases. This CDR3 comprises 17 residues. The V gene end was trimmed by 0 bases and the J gene end by 11 bases; junction bases not matched to a gene: 9. Germline V CDR1 and CDR2: SGHTA, FQGNSA. In DNA, the CDR3 is TGTGCCAGCAGCTTAGCAGAGACTAGCGGGAGGGCAGCTCAGCAGTTCTTC. Amino acid sequence: CASSLAETSGRAAQQFF.

The rearrangement uses TRBV6-1 and TRBJ2-1; D gene ambiguous. Deletions cut 6 bases from V and 6 bases from J, with 15 bases between. Looked up from germline, CDR1 is MNHNS and CDR2 is SASEGT. The CDR3 consists of 14 residues. The CDR3 sequence: CASRGLVIGNEQFF. The CDR3 region has the DNA TGTGCCAGCAGAGGTCTAGTTATCGGCAATGAGCAGTTCTTC.

Only a few counts were recorded for this clonotype. The CDR3: CASTQTLDEQYF. CDR3 coding DNA: TGTGCCAGCACCCAAACCCTGGACGAGCAGTACTTC. The J gene is TRBJ2-7, the V gene TRBV7-9; D gene unclear. Trimming took off 7 bases at V and 5 bases at J, with 12 bases between the two ends. The CDR3 is made up of 12 amino acids. Germline loops: CDR1 SEHNR, CDR2 FQNEAQ (reference sequence).

This chain uses TRBV24-1 with TRBJ1-4, with TRBD1 identical over 7 bases. Germline V gene sequence: CDR1 KGHDR, CDR2 SFDVKD. This CDR3 has 15 amino acids. The J segment lost 8 bases and the V segment lost 3 bases, leaving 8 bases of the junction unmatched. CDR3 DNA sequence: TGTGCCACCAGTGATCCGACAGGGCCCGACGAAAAACTGTTTTTT. This sequence encodes CATSDPTGPDEKLFF.

The chain's CDR3 is CSASEGIRLRFLPLHF. The CDR3 region has the DNA TGCAGTGCTAGCGAGGGAATCAGGCTACGCTTTTTACCCCTCCACTTT. This rearrangement joins TRBV20-1 to TRBJ1-6; D gene ambiguous. This CDR3 contains 16 residues. The germline V and J ends were trimmed by 3 bases and 12 bases, with 24 bases remaining between them. Germline CDR1 and CDR2: DFQATT and SNEGSKA (reference sequence).

V and J are TRBV7-2 and TRBJ1-1; D gene ambiguous. The V end lost 3 bases, the J end lost 1 base, and 9 bases lay between the germline ends. Germline V lookup: CDR1 SGHTA, CDR2 FQGNSA. This CDR3 has 14 residues. The CDR3 is CASSFHRTNTEAFF. The CDR3 nucleotides read TGTGCCAGCAGCTTTCATAGAACGAACACTGAAGCTTTCTTT.

There are a few counts of this clonotype. The chain carries TRBV5-1 and TRBJ2-1; perhaps D is TRBD1 or TRBD2 (5 bases each). CDR3 length: 16 amino acids. Germline loops: CDR1 SGHRS, CDR2 YFSETQ. V lost 4 bases and J 4 bases, leaving 18 bases between the germline ends. CDR3 loop: CASSRGPQVRYNEQFF. The CDR3 DNA follows: TGCGCCAGCAGCAGGGGACCGCAGGTCCGATACAATGAGCAGTTCTTC.

The chain couples TRBV7-8 to TRBJ2-6; D perhaps matches TRBD2 (7 bases). The ends were cut back, 5 bases at V and 1 base at J, with 9 bases in the middle. Looked up from germline, CDR1 is SGHVS and CDR2 is FQNEAQ. There are 15 residues in the CDR3. For the CDR3, the DNA is TGTGCCAGCAGCGGGGGGGCGTCTGGGGCCAACGTCCTGACTTTC. This codes for CASSGGASGANVLTF.

This clonotype was detected a few times. The chain links TRBV6-5 to TRBJ1-2, with D hard to call. The V gene lost 5 bases and the J gene lost 3 bases, with 13 bases spanning the gap. This CDR3 region has 14 residues. Germline V lookup: CDR1 MNHEY, CDR2 SVGAGI. CDR3 sequence: CASSTWTADYGYTF. The CDR3 DNA follows: TGTGCCAGCAGTACCTGGACCGCCGACTATGGCTACACCTTC.

The rearrangement links TRBV29-1 to TRBJ2-3; D perhaps matches TRBD2 (6 bases). The CDR3 spans 15 residues. Trimming cost V 7 bases and J 5 bases, with 22 bases left between them. CDR1 is SQVTM and CDR2 is ANQGSEA in the germline V gene. For the CDR3, the DNA is TGCAGCGCCTACGCGGTGGGGGAGGTAGGAGATACGCAGTATTTT. It translates to CSAYAVGEVGDTQYF.

This clonotype turned up a few times. This chain uses TRBV29-1 with TRBJ2-1; 14 bases are shared with TRBD2. The CDR3 consists of 14 residues. The germline CDR1 and CDR2 sequences are SQVTM and ANQGSEA. The trim removed 8 bases at V and 6 bases at J, leaving 6 bases unmatched. The CDR3 reads CSYLTSGRGNEQFF. CDR3 nucleotide sequence: TGCAGCTACCTGACTAGCGGGAGGGGCAATGAGCAGTTCTTC.

This clonotype was counted only a few times. V usage is TRBV12-3 or TRBV12-4 and J usage is TRBJ1-1, with 8 bases identical to TRBD1. The V gene end was trimmed by 5 bases and the J gene end by 12 bases; junction bases not matched to a gene: 8. The CDR3 length is 12 residues. CDR3 coding DNA: TGTGCCAGCAGTCCCGGACAGGGTTCGACTTTCTTT. This encodes CASSPGQGSTFF.

The chain recombines TRBV20-1 with TRBJ2-1; 10 nucleotides agree with TRBD2. The CDR3 covers 14 residues. CDR1 and CDR2 (germline): DFQATT, SNEGSKA (reference sequence). J lost 4 bases, V lost 6 bases, and 6 bases had no gene match. Here the CDR3 reads CSAPGTSAYNEQFF. In nucleotides, the CDR3 is TGCAGTGCCCCGGGGACTAGCGCTTACAATGAGCAGTTCTTC.

The chain has TRBV27 and TRBJ2-7; TRBD1 aligns across 9 bases. Trimming removed 0 bases from V and 6 bases from J; junction bases left unmatched: 6. CDR3 size: 15 residues. Germline CDR1 reads MNHEY; CDR2 reads SMNVEV (reference sequence). The CDR3 sequence is CASSLSQGALGEQYF. Here the CDR3 DNA reads TGTGCCAGCAGTTTATCACAGGGGGCGCTTGGCGAGCAGTACTTC.